This T cell receptor (beta chain) is from a study of shared clonotypes between healthy human individuals. Germline CDR1 and CDR2: SGHAT and FQNNGV. The CDR3 is 12 amino acids. V was pared by 5 bases and J by 2 bases, with 6 bases between. Overall study results and limits: Rarefaction demonstrated incomplete sorted-subset sequencing despite large depth. Non-shared clonotypes were found to have lower generation probabilities than the clonotypes that were shared by all four of the sorted-subset donors.

The donors, healthy adults who were HIV-negative, had experienced no recent acute infections or vaccinations. TCRdb's copy holds only in-frame clones and misses some; the assay was immunoSEQ multiplex PCR. The sample lists some 2.1 million clones, around 95% occurring once. On this clone itself: The antigen is undetermined.

The sequence was obtained from a man between 18 and 35 years old in good health. The specimen sequenced was naive CD4+ T cells sorted from blood. Subset indicated: CD45RA+ positively selected. The rearrangement uses TRBV11-2 and TRBJ2-5; no clear D. CDR3 amino acids: CASSIGQETQYF. The CDR3 coding sequence is TGTGCCAGCAGCATAGGTCAAGAGACCCAGTACTTC.